The clone carrying this T cell receptor (beta chain) was found many times. What it recognizes is unknown. The data are from a study of CD8+CD57+ T cells in acquired aplastic anemia. About the research overall: Sorting CD4+ and CD8+ cells gave DNA averaging approximately 3 ug.

Patients selected for sequencing had displayed CD8+CD57+ cell expansion by flow cytometry. Every one of the patients had aplastic anemia (severe, acquired). The template used for profiling TCR beta VDJ and CDR3 was genomic DNA. TCRdb called the reads again in MiXCR, with one record for every CDR3 protein. The sample includes about 220,000 distinct CDR3 sequences, more than 45% seen only once; the top ten take 6.5% to 10%. General study findings and limits: Simpson's diversity of CD8+ cells was not significantly different in patients compared with controls. The number of CD8+ CDR3 sequences shared by patients and controls was fewer than 35.

Per germline, CDR1 SGDLS and CDR2 YYNGEE. The CDR3 sequence is 16 residues long. Trimming at V came to 4 bases and at J to 0 bases, leaving 10 bases not matched to a gene. The source is a human donor with aplastic anemia. Material for sequencing was sorted CD4+, CD8+, or CD8+CD57+ T cells (not recorded which) from PBMCs. V usage is TRBV9 and J usage is TRBJ2-7; 7 positions match TRBD2. The CDR3 nucleotides read TGTGCCAGCAGCCCCCGCGGCGGGGGAGACTCCTACGAGCAGTACTTC. Its translation: CASSPRGGGDSYEQYF.